This T cell receptor beta chain was captured by sequencing in a study of CXCR3-negative and CXCR3-positive naive CD8 T cells. Whole-study findings and limits: More hydrophobic TRB CDR3s occurred in CXCR3-positive than in CXCR3-negative naive cells.

Turning to this clonotype: Its antigen is unknown.

This CDR3 spans 12 amino acids. Germline V gene sequence: CDR1 SEHNR, CDR2 FQNEAQ (reference sequence). Libraries were UMI-labeled 5' RACE TRB cDNA. TCRdb reanalyzed the 5' RACE reads and collapses them to one entry per CDR3 protein, without DNA. This sample's table has 55,000 to 65,000 distinct CDR3 sequences. This TCR was sampled from a human donor in good health. Some clones in this sample may be carry-over from other donors' samples. The V gene is TRBV7-9, the J gene TRBJ1-1. The material sequenced was naive CXCR3+ CD8+ T cells from blood. The subset here: CD45RO-CCR7+CD27+CD95- naive CD8+ T cells expressing CXCR3 (TNR3+). The CDR3 protein is CASSSWGPEAFF.